A single sample is the source of the 14 T cell receptor beta chains below, sequenced in a study of T cell repertoires in cytomegalovirus infection. TCRdb redid the calling of the reads with MiXCR, one entry per CDR3 protein. The table lists approximately 500,000 distinct CDR3 sequences, 11% of them singletons. The sample was PBMCs. The receptors were gathered from a human donor in good health (CMV status not recorded). Some clones in this sample may be carry-over from other donors' samples.

This clonotype was counted many times. The chain has TRBV10-3 and TRBJ2-2, with 10 bases that match TRBD1. The germline V gene encodes CDR1 ENHRY and CDR2 SYGVKD. Trimming cost V 6 bases and J 7 bases; bases outside gene matches: 17. CDR3 length equals 18 residues. The CDR3, as DNA: TGTGCCATCAGCTTCGACAGGGGGCTCGGGGGTTCCCTCGGGGAGCTGTTTTTT. Encoded protein: CAISFDRGLGGSLGELFF.

The rearrangement links TRBV29-1 to TRBJ1-1; TRBD1 might be the D (6 bases). Germline V gene lookup returns CDR1 SQVTM and CDR2 ANQGSEA. Trimming took 4 bases from V and 4 from J, leaving 16 bases between them. The CDR3 loop spans 14 amino acids. DNA of the CDR3: TGCAGCGTTGGTTTCACAGGGTCGTCCACTGAAGCTTTCTTT. As protein: CSVGFTGSSTEAFF.

This clonotype was recorded many times. The chain is built from TRBV6-1 and TRBJ1-5; TRBD1 aligns across 7 bases. After removal of 2 bases from V and 1 base from J, the junction contained 2 bases not matched to a gene. Germline CDR1 and CDR2: MNHNS and SASEGT. This CDR3 has 15 residues. The CDR3 sequence: CASSEQGVSNQPQHF. As DNA, the CDR3 is TGTGCCAGCAGTGAACAGGGGGTGAGCAATCAGCCCCAGCATTTT.

This clonotype was detected a few times. At one end, the junction sequence differs from germline, possibly due to a read error. The rearrangement uses TRBV20-1 and TRBJ1-2, with D perhaps matching TRBD1 (6 bases). The V gene's germline CDR1 is DFQATT and CDR2 SNEGSKA (reference sequence). This CDR3 is built from 16 residues. CDR3 DNA sequence: TGCAGTGCTAGGGGGGGCACTCAATCGCCTAATTATGGCTACACCTTC. Its protein product is CSARGGTQSPNYGYTF.

The rearrangement links TRBV4-2 to TRBJ2-1; D unresolved. The germline V gene encodes CDR1 LGHNA and CDR2 YNFKEQ. The CDR3 consists of 12 residues. Trimming cost V 0 bases and J 7 bases, with 4 bases left between them. CDR3 residues: CASSQDLNEQFF. The CDR3 DNA reads as TGTGCCAGCAGCCAAGACCTTAATGAGCAGTTCTTC.

This clonotype has a count of ten or more. The CDR3 sequence: CASSLLGAGGGMRNEQFF. CDR3 nucleotides: TGTGCCAGCAGCCTTCTTGGGGCAGGGGGGGGAATGAGAAATGAGCAGTTCTTC. The chain employs TRBV28 and TRBJ2-1, with D perhaps TRBD1 or TRBD2 (7 bases each). CDR1 MDHEN and CDR2 SYDVKM come from the germline V gene. The CDR3 runs to 18 residues. The V and J ends lost 6 bases and 7 bases respectively, with 28 bases between them.

This clonotype was recorded many times. This chain connects TRBV12-3 or TRBV12-4 to TRBJ1-5; no definite D call. CDR3 length: 16 amino acids. The germline V and J ends were trimmed by 4 bases and 1 base, with 14 bases remaining between them. The DNA of the CDR3 is TGTGCCAGCAGTTGGGCCACCTATGCGAGCAATCAGCCCCAGCATTTT. Residues: CASSWATYASNQPQHF.

This clonotype was recorded many times. The gene calls are TRBV12-5 and TRBJ1-5; D ambiguous. Trimming stripped 2 bases from V and 6 bases from J, with 5 bases between. The germline CDR1 and CDR2 sequences are LGHNT and FRNRAP. This CDR3 region has 12 residues. The CDR3 coding sequence is TGTGCTAGTGGTTTGCAAGGTCAGCCCCAGCATTTT. It is translated as CASGLQGQPQHF.

This clonotype was seen many times. The V and J genes are TRBV10-3 and TRBJ1-1; D uncertain. This CDR3 is 14 amino acids long. Between the trimmed V and J ends, which lost 6 bases and 0 bases, there was a span of 11 bases. Germline CDR1 is ENHRY and CDR2 is SYGVKD. The CDR3 DNA reads as TGTGCCATCAGAACTTGGGGTATGAACACTGAAGCTTTCTTT. Protein sequence: CAIRTWGMNTEAFF.

This clonotype was seen at least ten times. The V call is TRBV6-2 or TRBV6-3, the J call TRBJ2-1, with TRBD2 matching over 10 bases. This CDR3 region has 18 residues. V lost 6 bases and J lost 1; bases outside the gene matches: 12. Germline CDR1 reads MNHEY; CDR2 reads SVGEGT. The CDR3 sequence: CASSPPGLASSSYNEQFF. As DNA, the CDR3 is TGTGCCAGCAGCCCCCCGGGACTAGCGAGTTCTTCCTACAATGAGCAGTTCTTC.

The chain combines TRBV20-1 with TRBJ2-3; TRBD1 or TRBD2 may be the D gene (5 bases each). CDR1 is DFQATT, CDR2 SNEGSKA, per germline (reference sequence). V was trimmed by 6 bases and J by 1 base, leaving 14 bases between them. The CDR3 extends over 14 amino acids. The CDR3 sequence: CSAPTLGGTDTQYF. CDR3 coding DNA: TGCAGTGCCCCCACGCTGGGGGGCACAGATACGCAGTATTTT.

This clonotype was observed a few times. The J gene is TRBJ2-7, the V gene TRBV28, with 14 bases aligning to TRBD2. There are 16 residues in the CDR3. CDR1 MDHEN and CDR2 SYDVKM come from the germline V gene. V lost 4 bases to trimming and J lost 0 bases; unmatched junction nucleotides: 2. CDR3 sequence (DNA): TGTGCCAGCAGTTCCGGGACTAGCGGGGGCTCCTACGAGCAGTACTTC. Residues: CASSSGTSGGSYEQYF.

This clonotype has more than one count but fewer than ten. The rearrangement links TRBV14 to TRBJ2-5; 7 positions agree with TRBD2. The CDR3 length is 16 residues. CDR1 is SGHDN, CDR2 FVKESK, per germline. The junction had 13 bases not matched to a gene; V was cut back by 0 bases and J by 9 bases. CDR3 DNA: TGTGCCAGCAGCCAAGATCGTCGTCTAGCGGTCGGGCCCCAGTACTTC. Amino acids: CASSQDRRLAVGPQYF.

Ten or more counts support this clonotype. This chain links TRBV15 with TRBJ2-2; D is possibly TRBD2 (5 bases). V lost 5 bases, J lost 5 bases, and 15 bases lay in between. Germline V gene data show CDR1 as LNHNV and CDR2 as YYDKDF (reference sequence). This CDR3 spans 15 amino acids. The CDR3 loop is CATSEPRGYTGELFF. DNA for the CDR3: TGTGCCACCAGCGAACCCCGGGGTTATACCGGGGAGCTGTTTTTT.